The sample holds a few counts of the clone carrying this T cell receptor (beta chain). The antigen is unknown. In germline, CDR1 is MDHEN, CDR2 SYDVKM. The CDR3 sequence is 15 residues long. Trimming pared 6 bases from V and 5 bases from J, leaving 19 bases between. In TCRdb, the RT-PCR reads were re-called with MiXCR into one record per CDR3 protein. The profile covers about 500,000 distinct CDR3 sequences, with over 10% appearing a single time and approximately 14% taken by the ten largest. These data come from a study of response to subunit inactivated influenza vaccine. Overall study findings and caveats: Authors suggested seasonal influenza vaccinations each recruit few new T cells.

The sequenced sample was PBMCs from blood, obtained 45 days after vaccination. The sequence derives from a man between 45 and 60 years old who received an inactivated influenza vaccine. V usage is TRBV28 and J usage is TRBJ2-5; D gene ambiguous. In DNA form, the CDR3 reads TGTGCCAGCAGGTCGACGCCGAGAAGCTTGGAGACCCAGTACTTC. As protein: CASRSTPRSLETQYF.